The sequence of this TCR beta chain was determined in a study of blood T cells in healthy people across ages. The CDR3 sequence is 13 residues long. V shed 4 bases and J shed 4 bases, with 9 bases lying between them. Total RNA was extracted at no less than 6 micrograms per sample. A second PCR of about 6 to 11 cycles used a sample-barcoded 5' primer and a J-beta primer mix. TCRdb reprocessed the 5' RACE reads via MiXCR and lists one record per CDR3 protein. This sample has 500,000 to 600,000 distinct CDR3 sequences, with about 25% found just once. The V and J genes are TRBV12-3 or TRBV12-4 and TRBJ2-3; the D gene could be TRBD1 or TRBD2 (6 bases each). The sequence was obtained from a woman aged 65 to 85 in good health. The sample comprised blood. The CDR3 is CASSSRGPDTQYF. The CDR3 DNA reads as TGTGCCAGCAGTTCCCGGGGGCCAGATACGCAGTATTTT.